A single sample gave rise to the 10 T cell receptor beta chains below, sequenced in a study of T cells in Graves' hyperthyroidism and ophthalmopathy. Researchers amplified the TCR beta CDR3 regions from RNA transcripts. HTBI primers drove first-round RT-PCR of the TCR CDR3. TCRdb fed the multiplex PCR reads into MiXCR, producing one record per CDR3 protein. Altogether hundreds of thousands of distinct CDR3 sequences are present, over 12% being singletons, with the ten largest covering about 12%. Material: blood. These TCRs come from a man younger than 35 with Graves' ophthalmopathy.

This chain's CDR3 is CASSPTGAHNEKLFF. CDR3 nucleotide sequence: TGTGCCAGCAGCCCCACAGGGGCCCACAATGAAAAACTGTTTTTT. The genes are TRBV7-9 and TRBJ1-4; 7 positions agree with TRBD1. The CDR3 is 15 residues long. V lost 5 bases and J lost 5; bases outside the gene matches: 8. The germline V gene has CDR1 SEHNR and CDR2 FQNEAQ (reference sequence).

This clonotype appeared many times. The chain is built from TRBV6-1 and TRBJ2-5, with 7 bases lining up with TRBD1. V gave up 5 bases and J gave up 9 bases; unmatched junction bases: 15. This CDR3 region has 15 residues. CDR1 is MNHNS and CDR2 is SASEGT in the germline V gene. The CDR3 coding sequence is TGTGCCAGCAGTTCCGACGACAGGCCGCAGGGGGCCCAGTACTTC. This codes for CASSSDDRPQGAQYF.

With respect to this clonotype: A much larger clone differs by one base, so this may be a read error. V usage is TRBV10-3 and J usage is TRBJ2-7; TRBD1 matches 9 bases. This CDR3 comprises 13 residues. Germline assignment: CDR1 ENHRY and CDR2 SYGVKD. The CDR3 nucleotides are TGTACCATCGGGACAGGGATCTCCTACGAGCAGTACTTC. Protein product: CTIGTGISYEQYF.

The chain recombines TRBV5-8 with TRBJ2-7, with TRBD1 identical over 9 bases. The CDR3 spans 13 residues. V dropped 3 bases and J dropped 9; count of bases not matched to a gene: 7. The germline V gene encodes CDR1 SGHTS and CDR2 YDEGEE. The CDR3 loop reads CASSSRDREWQYF. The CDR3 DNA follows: TGTGCCAGCAGCTCCCGGGACAGGGAATGGCAGTACTTC.

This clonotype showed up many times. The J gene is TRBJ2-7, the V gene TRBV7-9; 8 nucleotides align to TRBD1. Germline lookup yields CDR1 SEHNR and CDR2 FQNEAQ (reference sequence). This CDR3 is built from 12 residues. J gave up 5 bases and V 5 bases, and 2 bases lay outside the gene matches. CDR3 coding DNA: TGTGCCAGCAGCCCAGGGGGCGACGAGCAGTACTTC. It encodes CASSPGGDEQYF.

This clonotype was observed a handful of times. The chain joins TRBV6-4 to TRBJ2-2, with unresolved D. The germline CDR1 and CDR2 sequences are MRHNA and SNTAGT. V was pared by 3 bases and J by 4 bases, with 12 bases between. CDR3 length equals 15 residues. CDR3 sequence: CASSEGREGTGELFF. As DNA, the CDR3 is TGTGCCAGCAGTGAGGGCAGAGAAGGCACCGGGGAGCTGTTTTTT.

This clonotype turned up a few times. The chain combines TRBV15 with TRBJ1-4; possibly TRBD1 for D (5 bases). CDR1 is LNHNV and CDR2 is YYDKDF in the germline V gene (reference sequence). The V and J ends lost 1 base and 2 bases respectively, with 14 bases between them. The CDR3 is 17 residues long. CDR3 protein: CATSRAQRGGTNEKLFF. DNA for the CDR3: TGTGCCACCAGCAGAGCCCAGAGGGGTGGGACTAATGAAAAACTGTTTTTT.

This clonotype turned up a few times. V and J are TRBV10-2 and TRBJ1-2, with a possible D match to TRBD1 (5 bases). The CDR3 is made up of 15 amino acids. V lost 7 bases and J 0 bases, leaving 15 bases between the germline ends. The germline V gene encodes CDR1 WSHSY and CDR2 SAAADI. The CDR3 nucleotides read TGCGCCAGCATTCAAGCAGGGAGCCCTAACTATGGCTACACCTTC. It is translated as CASIQAGSPNYGYTF.

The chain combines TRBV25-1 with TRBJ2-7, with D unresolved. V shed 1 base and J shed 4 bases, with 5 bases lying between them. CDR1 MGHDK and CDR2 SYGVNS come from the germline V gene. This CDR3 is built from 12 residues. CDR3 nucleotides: TGTGCCAGCAGTGAATCCCTATACGAGCAGTACTTC. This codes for CASSESLYEQYF.

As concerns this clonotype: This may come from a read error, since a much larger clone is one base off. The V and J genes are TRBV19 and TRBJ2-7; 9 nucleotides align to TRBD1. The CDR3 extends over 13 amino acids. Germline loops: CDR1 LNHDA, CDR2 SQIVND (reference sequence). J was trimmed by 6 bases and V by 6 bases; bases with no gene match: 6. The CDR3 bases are TGTGCCAGTAGAAGGGACAGGGACCGCGAGCAGTACTTC. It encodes CASRRDRDREQYF. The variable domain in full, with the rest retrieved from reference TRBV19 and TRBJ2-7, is DGGITQSPKYLFRKEGQNVTLSCEQNLNHDAMYWYRQDPGQGLRLIYYSQIVNDFQKGDIAEGYSVSREKKESFPLTVTSAQKNPTAFYLCASRRDRDREQYFGPGTRLTVT.